This T cell receptor (beta chain) comes out of a study of spatial heterogeneity in lung cancer. Overall study: The library had UMIs, and each TCR and UMI pair averaged more than ten raw reads.

Study conclusions and caveats: Compared with follow-up, resection was when ubiquitous expanded tumor TCRs appeared in blood more.

The CDR3 contains 13 residues. Germline loops: CDR1 LGHDT, CDR2 YNNKEL (reference sequence). V was clipped by 3 bases and J by 2 bases, with 7 bases between them. The time point here: sample taken at primary tumor resection. Sequencing covered unsorted whole RNA taken from tumor, nontumor lung or frozen PBMC. A remark on this clonotype: The antigen is unknown.

TCRdb analysed the 5' RACE reads with MiXCR anew, one entry per CDR3 protein. The repertoire consists of around 92,000 distinct CDR3 sequences, with approximately 12% occurring once and the leading ten covering roughly 39%. The source is a male donor with early-stage non-small cell lung cancer. This sample comprised PBMCs, obtained at surgery. The V call is TRBV3-1, the J call TRBJ1-2; no clear D gene. Here the CDR3 reads CASSQGENYGYTF. As DNA, the CDR3 is TGTGCCAGCAGCCAGGGAGAAAACTATGGCTACACCTTC.